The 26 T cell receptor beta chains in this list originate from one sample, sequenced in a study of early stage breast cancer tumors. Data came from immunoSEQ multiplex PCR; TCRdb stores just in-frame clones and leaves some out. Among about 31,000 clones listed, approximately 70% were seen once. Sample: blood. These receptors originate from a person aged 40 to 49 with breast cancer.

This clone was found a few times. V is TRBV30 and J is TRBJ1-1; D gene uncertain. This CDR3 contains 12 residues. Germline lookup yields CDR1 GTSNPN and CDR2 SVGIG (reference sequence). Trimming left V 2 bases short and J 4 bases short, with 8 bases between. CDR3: CAWSPASTEAFF. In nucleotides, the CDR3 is TGTGCCTGGAGTCCGGCGTCCACTGAAGCTTTCTTT.

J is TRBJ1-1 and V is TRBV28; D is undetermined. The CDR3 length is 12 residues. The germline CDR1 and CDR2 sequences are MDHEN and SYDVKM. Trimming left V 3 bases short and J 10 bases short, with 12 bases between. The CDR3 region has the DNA TGTGCCAGCAGTTTTACAGTCCTAGGAGCTTTCTTT. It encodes CASSFTVLGAFF.

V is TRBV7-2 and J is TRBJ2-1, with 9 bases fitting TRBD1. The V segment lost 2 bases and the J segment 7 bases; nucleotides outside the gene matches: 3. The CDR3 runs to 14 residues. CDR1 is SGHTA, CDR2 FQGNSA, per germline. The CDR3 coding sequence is TGTGCCAGCAGCTTAAAACAGGGGGCTAATGAGCAGTTCTTC. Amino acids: CASSLKQGANEQFF.

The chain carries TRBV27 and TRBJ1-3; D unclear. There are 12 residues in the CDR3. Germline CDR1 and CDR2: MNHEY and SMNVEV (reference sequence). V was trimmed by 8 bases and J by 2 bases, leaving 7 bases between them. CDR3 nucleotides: TGTGCCAGCTGGGCTGCTGGAAACACCATATATTTT. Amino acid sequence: CASWAAGNTIYF.

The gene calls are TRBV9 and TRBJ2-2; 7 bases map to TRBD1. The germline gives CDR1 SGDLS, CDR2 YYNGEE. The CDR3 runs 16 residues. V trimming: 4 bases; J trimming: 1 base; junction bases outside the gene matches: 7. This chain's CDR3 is CASSLGTALNTGELFF. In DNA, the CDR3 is TGTGCCAGCAGCCTCGGGACAGCCCTGAACACCGGGGAGCTGTTTTTT.

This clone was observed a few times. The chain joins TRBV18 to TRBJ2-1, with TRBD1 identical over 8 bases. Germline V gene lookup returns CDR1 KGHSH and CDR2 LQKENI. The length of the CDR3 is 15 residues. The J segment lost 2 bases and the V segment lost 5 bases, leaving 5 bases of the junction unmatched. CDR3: CASSSGQGPYNEQFF. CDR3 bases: TGTGCCAGCTCATCCGGACAGGGCCCCTACAATGAGCAGTTCTTC.

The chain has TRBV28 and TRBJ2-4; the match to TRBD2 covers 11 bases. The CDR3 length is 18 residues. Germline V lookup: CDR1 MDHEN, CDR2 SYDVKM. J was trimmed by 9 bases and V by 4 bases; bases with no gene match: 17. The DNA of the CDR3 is TGTGCCAGCAGTTCAAGGGGACTAGCGGTTTCTAAGGTGGGCATTCAGTACTTC. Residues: CASSSRGLAVSKVGIQYF.

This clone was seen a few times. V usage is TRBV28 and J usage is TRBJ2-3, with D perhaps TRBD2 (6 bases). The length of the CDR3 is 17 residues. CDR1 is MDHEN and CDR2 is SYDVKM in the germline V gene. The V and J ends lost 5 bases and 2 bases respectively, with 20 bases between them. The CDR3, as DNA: TGTGCCAGCAGTCCCCGATCCGGAGGGACGCACACAGATACGCAGTATTTT. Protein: CASSPRSGGTHTDTQYF.

CDR3 nucleotides: TGTGCCACCAGCAGAGGGAACAGGCTCTATGGCTACACCTTC. It yields the protein CATSRGNRLYGYTF. The chain carries TRBV15 and TRBJ1-2; TRBD1 might be the D (5 bases). The CDR3 length is 14 residues. The germline gives CDR1 LNHNV, CDR2 YYDKDF (reference sequence). V was shortened by 1 base and J by 4 bases, with 10 bases between the two germline ends.

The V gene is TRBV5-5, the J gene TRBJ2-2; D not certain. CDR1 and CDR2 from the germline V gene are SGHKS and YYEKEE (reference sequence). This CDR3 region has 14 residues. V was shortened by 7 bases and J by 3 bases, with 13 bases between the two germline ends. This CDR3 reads CASQTTAHTGELFF. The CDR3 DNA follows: TGTGCCAGCCAGACAACAGCGCACACCGGGGAGCTGTTTTTT.

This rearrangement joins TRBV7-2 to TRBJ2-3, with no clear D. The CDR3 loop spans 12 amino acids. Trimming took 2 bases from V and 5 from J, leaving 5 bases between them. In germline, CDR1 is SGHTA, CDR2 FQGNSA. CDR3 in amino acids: CASSLRLDTQYF. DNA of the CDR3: TGTGCCAGCAGCTTAAGGTTAGATACGCAGTATTTT.

CDR3 bases: TGTGCCAGTAGTACCAGTTTCCAGGGGAGCACCGGGGAGCTGTTTTTT. Translating it yields CASSTSFQGSTGELFF. V and J are TRBV19 and TRBJ2-2, with D possibly matching TRBD1 (6 bases). Trimming took 4 bases from V and 4 from J, leaving 16 bases between them. The CDR3 is made up of 16 amino acids. The V gene's germline CDR1 is LNHDA and CDR2 SQIVND (reference sequence).

CDR3 coding DNA: TGTGCCAGCAGCTTAGGCGCAGGGAGAGGAGATCAGCCCCAGCATTTT. This codes for CASSLGAGRGDQPQHF. The rearrangement joins TRBV11-2 to TRBJ1-5; a possible D gene is TRBD1 (5 bases). Germline V gene sequence: CDR1 SGHAT, CDR2 FQNNGV. CDR3 length: 16 amino acids. V was clipped by 1 base and J by 5 bases, with 15 bases between them.

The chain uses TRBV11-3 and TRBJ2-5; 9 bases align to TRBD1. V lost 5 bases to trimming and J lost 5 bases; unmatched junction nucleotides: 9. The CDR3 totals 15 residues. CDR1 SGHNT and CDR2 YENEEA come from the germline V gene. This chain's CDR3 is CASSAGTGFLETQYF. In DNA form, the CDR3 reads TGTGCCAGCAGCGCCGGGACAGGGTTTTTGGAGACCCAGTACTTC.

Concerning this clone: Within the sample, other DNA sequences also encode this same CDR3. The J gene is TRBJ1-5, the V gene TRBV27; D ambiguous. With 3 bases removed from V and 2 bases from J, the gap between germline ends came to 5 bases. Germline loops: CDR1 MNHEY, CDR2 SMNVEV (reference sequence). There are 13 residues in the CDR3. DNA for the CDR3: TGTGCCAGCAGTTTTAATGGCAATCAGCCCCAGCATTTT. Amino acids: CASSFNGNQPQHF.

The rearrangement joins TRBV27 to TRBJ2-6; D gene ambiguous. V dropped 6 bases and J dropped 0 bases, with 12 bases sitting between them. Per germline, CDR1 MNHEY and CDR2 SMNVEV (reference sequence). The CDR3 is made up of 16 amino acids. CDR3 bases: TGTGCCAGCAGACCCTCCAGCTACTCTGGGGCCAACGTCCTGACTTTC. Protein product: CASRPSSYSGANVLTF.

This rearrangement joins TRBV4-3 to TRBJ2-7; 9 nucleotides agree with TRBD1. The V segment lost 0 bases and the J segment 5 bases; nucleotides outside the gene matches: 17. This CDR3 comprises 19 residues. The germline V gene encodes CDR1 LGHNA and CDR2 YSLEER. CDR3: CASSQDIGFGTGPQDEQYF. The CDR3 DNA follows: TGCGCCAGCAGCCAAGATATAGGCTTCGGGACAGGGCCTCAAGACGAGCAGTACTTC.

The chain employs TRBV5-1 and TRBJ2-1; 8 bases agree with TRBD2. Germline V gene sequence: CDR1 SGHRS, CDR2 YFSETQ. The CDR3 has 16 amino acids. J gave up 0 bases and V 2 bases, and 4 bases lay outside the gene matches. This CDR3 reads CASSLVAGNSYNEQFF. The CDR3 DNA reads TGCGCCAGCAGCTTAGTAGCGGGAAACTCCTACAATGAGCAGTTCTTC.

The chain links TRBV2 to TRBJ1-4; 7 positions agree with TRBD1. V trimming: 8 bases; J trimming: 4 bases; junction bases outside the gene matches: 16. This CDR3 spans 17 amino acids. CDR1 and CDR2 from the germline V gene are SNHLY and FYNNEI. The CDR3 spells CASLIGFTGQHNEKLFF. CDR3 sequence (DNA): TGTGCCAGCCTAATCGGTTTTACGGGACAGCATAATGAAAAACTGTTTTTT.

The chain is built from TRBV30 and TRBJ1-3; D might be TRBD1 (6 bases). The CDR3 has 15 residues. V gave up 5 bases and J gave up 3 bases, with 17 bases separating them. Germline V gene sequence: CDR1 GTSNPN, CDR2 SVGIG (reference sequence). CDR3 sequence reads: CAWDGRGAVGNTIYF. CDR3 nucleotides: TGTGCCTGGGATGGCCGGGGGGCGGTTGGAAACACCATATATTTT.

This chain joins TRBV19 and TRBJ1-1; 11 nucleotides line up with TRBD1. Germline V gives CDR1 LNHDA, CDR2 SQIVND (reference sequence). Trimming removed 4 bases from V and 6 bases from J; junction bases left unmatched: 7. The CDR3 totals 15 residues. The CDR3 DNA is TGTGCCAGTAGTACCCGGGACAGGGGGATCTCTGAAGCTTTCTTT. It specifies CASSTRDRGISEAFF.

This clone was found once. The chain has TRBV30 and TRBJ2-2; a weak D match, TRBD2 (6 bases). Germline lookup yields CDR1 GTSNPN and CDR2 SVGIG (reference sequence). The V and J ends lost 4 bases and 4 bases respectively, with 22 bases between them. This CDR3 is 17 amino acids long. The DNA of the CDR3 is TGTGCCTGGATTTCACCTCCCCGGGAGTTGAGCACCGGGGAGCTGTTTTTT. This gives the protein CAWISPPRELSTGELFF.

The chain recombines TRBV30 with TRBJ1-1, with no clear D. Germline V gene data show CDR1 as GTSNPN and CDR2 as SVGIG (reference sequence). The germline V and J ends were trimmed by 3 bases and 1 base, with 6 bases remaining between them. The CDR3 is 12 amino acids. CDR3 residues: CAWRAGNTEAFF. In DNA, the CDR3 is TGTGCCTGGAGAGCAGGGAACACTGAAGCTTTCTTT.

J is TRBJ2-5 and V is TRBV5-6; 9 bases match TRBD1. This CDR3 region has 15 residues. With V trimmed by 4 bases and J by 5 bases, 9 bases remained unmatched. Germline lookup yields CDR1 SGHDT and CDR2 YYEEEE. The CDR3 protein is CASSPLGTGSETQYF. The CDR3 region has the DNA TGTGCCAGCAGCCCACTTGGGACAGGGAGCGAGACCCAGTACTTC.

CDR3 in DNA: TGTGCCACCAGCAGAGAGGGGACGGGAGGGTTGAATGAGCAGTTCTTC. This translates into CATSREGTGGLNEQFF. V gene TRBV15 combines with J gene TRBJ2-1, with TRBD2 matching 8 bases. V lost 0 bases, J lost 7 bases, and 8 bases stayed unmatched. The CDR3 runs to 16 residues. Germline assignment: CDR1 LNHNV and CDR2 YYDKDF (reference sequence).

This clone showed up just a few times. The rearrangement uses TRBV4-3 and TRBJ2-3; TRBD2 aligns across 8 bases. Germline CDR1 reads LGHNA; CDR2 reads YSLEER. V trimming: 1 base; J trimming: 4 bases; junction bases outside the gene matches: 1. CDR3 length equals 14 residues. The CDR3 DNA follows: TGCGCCAGCAGCCAAGGACTAGCGTCAGATACGCAGTATTTT. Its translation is CASSQGLASDTQYF.